These 21 T cell receptor beta chains originate from one sample sequenced in a study of post-analysis software for immune sequencing data. Overall study findings and caveats: Patients carried roughly 5 TRBV segments more frequently than controls did, and TRBV5-6, TRBV5-1 and TRBV20-1 were among them.

Each TCR beta cDNA library carried unique molecular identifiers. Each CDR3 protein is one row after TCRdb ran MiXCR on the PCR reads. Of 750,000 to 900,000 distinct CDR3 sequences listed, roughly 50% are singletons. These receptors have no identified antigens. Sequencing was performed on blood. The receptor set was obtained from a girl between 10 and 17 years old with multiple sclerosis.

V gene TRBV5-1 combines with J gene TRBJ2-1, with unresolved D. V was trimmed by 0 bases and J by 3 bases, leaving 4 bases between them. Germline CDR1 SGHRS, CDR2 YFSETQ. This CDR3 contains 13 residues. Here the CDR3 reads CASSLDYYNEQFF. CDR3 nucleotides: TGCGCCAGCAGCTTGGACTACTACAATGAGCAGTTCTTC.

This clonotype showed up just once. V gene TRBV28 combines with J gene TRBJ2-7, with 9 bases fitting TRBD1. V gave up 5 bases and J gave up 4 bases; unmatched junction bases: 9. Germline V gives CDR1 MDHEN, CDR2 SYDVKM. This CDR3 is built from 15 residues. The CDR3 DNA sequence: TGTGCCAGCAGTCCTGGGACAGGGATTATGTACGAGCAGTACTTC. Amino acids: CASSPGTGIMYEQYF.

V usage is TRBV9 and J usage is TRBJ1-2; no definite D call. Trimming took 0 bases from V and 5 from J, leaving 2 bases between them. From germline, CDR1 is SGDLS and CDR2 YYNGEE. The CDR3 has 11 residues. The CDR3 bases are TGTGCCAGCAGCGTAGGGTATGGCTACACCTTC. It codes for CASSVGYGYTF.

This clonotype has just a few counts. This chain connects TRBV29-1 to TRBJ2-3; the D is unclear. Between the trimmed V and J ends, which lost 1 base and 2 bases, there was a span of 7 bases. This CDR3 region has 13 residues. In germline, CDR1 is SQVTM, CDR2 ANQGSEA. The CDR3 loop is CSVEGRNTDTQYF. Written as DNA, the CDR3 is TGCAGCGTTGAAGGTCGGAACACAGATACGCAGTATTTT.

The chain joins TRBV11-2 to TRBJ2-7; D unclear. Per the germline V gene, CDR1 is SGHAT and CDR2 is FQNNGV. V lost 0 bases and J lost 2, with 11 bases in between. The CDR3 runs 15 residues. CDR3 residues: CASSLDRAATYEQYF. In DNA form, the CDR3 reads TGTGCCAGCAGCTTAGATCGGGCAGCTACCTACGAGCAGTACTTC.

With regard to this clonotype: One end of the junction varies from germline; a read error may be responsible. This rearrangement joins TRBV12-3 or TRBV12-4 to TRBJ1-5; D is unresolved. This CDR3 is built from 14 residues. The CDR3 nucleotides read TGTACCAGCAGTTTCCGCCATAGCAATCAGCCCCAGCATTTT. Translating it yields CTSSFRHSNQPQHF.

This clonotype was counted only a few times. The rearrangement links TRBV11-2 to TRBJ2-7; 12 bases align to TRBD2. The junction had 3 bases not matched to a gene; V was cut back by 5 bases and J by 4 bases. The CDR3 sequence is 14 residues long. Germline loops: CDR1 SGHAT, CDR2 FQNNGV. This CDR3 reads CASSTTSGSYEQYF. The CDR3 nucleotides are TGTGCCAGCAGCACGACTAGCGGGAGTTACGAGCAGTACTTC.

V and J are TRBV6-2 or TRBV6-3 and TRBJ2-7; D call uncertain. The germline CDR1 and CDR2 sequences are MNHEY and SVGEGT. Trimming pared 5 bases from V and 0 bases from J, leaving 14 bases between. This CDR3 contains 15 residues. CDR3 sequence reads: CASSTMGGISYEQYF. CDR3 in DNA: TGTGCCAGCAGTACGATGGGCGGAATCTCCTACGAGCAGTACTTC.

This chain uses TRBV12-3 or TRBV12-4 with TRBJ2-7; TRBD1 agrees at 9 bases. This CDR3 has 16 amino acids. The ends lost 3 bases at V and 5 bases at J; junction bases unmatched: 11. The CDR3 here is CASSFGTGTGLDEQYF. CDR3 nucleotide sequence: TGTGCCAGCAGTTTCGGAACCGGGACAGGGTTAGACGAGCAGTACTTC.

This clonotype was found a few times. The chain has TRBV5-1 and TRBJ2-7; unclear D gene. The CDR3 spans 16 residues. From germline, CDR1 is SGHRS and CDR2 YFSETQ. Trimming left V 4 bases short and J 1 base short, with 18 bases between. CDR3 protein: CASSRRSDPKSYEQYF. The CDR3 DNA sequence: TGCGCCAGCAGCCGGAGATCAGATCCCAAATCCTACGAGCAGTACTTC. Looking up the rest from reference TRBV5-1 and TRBJ2-7 gives the full variable domain: KAGVTQTPRYLIKTRGQQVTLSCSPISGHRSVSWYQQTPGQGLQFLFEYFSETQRNKGNFPGRFSGRQFSNSRSEMNVSTLELGDSALYLCASSRRSDPKSYEQYFGPGTRLTVT.

V is TRBV29-1 and J is TRBJ2-1; the match to TRBD2 covers 14 bases. The CDR3 covers 12 residues. Looked up from germline, CDR1 is SQVTM and CDR2 is ANQGSEA. CDR3 protein: CTGTSGGYEQFF. For the CDR3, the DNA is TGCACCGGGACTAGCGGGGGATATGAGCAGTTCTTC.

The gene calls are TRBV7-9 and TRBJ2-5; D perhaps matches TRBD2 (7 bases). CDR1 and CDR2 (germline): SEHNR, FQNEAQ (reference sequence). The CDR3 spans 13 residues. V was shortened by 8 bases and J by 7 bases, with 17 bases between the two germline ends. CDR3 region: CASGGAAHGTQYF. The CDR3 DNA reads as TGTGCCAGCGGGGGGGCAGCACATGGGACCCAGTACTTC.

The chain has TRBV20-1 and TRBJ2-5; possible D gene TRBD2, 5 bases. V gave up 2 bases and J gave up 7 bases, with 17 bases separating them. Per germline, CDR1 DFQATT and CDR2 SNEGSKA (reference sequence). The CDR3 covers 14 residues. The CDR3 nucleotides read TGCAGTGCTAGAAGGCCGGGGATCGGAGCGACCCAGTACTTC. Translation: CSARRPGIGATQYF.

The chain is built from TRBV7-9 and TRBJ2-7; D may be TRBD1 or TRBD2 (7 bases each). The germline V and J ends were trimmed by 11 bases and 0 bases, with 11 bases remaining between them. In germline, CDR1 is SEHNR, CDR2 FQNEAQ (reference sequence). This CDR3 has 12 residues. The CDR3 nucleotides are TGTGCCGGGGGGGACAGCTCCTACGAGCAGTACTTC. This codes for CAGGDSSYEQYF.

The chain uses TRBV30 and TRBJ2-3, with D perhaps matching TRBD2 (5 bases). This CDR3 spans 14 amino acids. Between the trimmed V and J ends, which lost 4 bases and 0 bases, there was a span of 11 bases. Germline assignment: CDR1 GTSNPN and CDR2 SVGIG (reference sequence). Here the CDR3 DNA reads TGTGCCTGGAAAAGCGGAGCTAGCACAGATACGCAGTATTTT. The encoded protein is CAWKSGASTDTQYF.

The chain combines TRBV20-1 with TRBJ2-1; 10 bases match TRBD2. Germline V lookup: CDR1 DFQATT, CDR2 SNEGSKA (reference sequence). The CDR3 length is 16 residues. V dropped 3 bases and J dropped 2; count of bases not matched to a gene: 7. The CDR3 spells CSASLAGGSTYNEQFF. The DNA for the CDR3 is TGCAGTGCTAGCTTAGCGGGAGGCAGCACCTACAATGAGCAGTTCTTC.

Concerning this clonotype itself: The junction departs from germline at one end; a sequencing error may be responsible. This chain links TRBV9 with TRBJ2-5; TRBD2 matches 15 bases. The CDR3 runs to 17 residues. Per germline, CDR1 SGDLS and CDR2 YYNGEE. The CDR3 nucleotides are TGTGCCGGCAGCCCTCGGACTAGCGGGAGGGACCAAGAGACCCAGTACTTC. It specifies CAGSPRTSGRDQETQYF.

This rearrangement joins TRBV5-1 to TRBJ2-1; the match to TRBD2 covers 9 bases. Looked up from germline, CDR1 is SGHRS and CDR2 is YFSETQ. V was pared by 2 bases and J by 4 bases, with 7 bases of the junction left unmatched. The CDR3 is 16 amino acids. Here the CDR3 reads CASSLSGTSKYNEQFF. The CDR3, as DNA: TGCGCCAGCAGCTTATCTGGGACTAGCAAATACAATGAGCAGTTCTTC.

This clonotype was seen only once. The chain recombines TRBV12-3 or TRBV12-4 with TRBJ2-5; 8 bases are shared with TRBD2. V lost 8 bases to trimming and J lost 6 bases; unmatched junction nucleotides: 8. This CDR3 is 13 amino acids long. The CDR3 sequence is CASGTGGAQTQYF. CDR3 DNA: TGTGCCAGCGGGACGGGAGGGGCTCAGACCCAGTACTTC.

This clonotype came up a few times. CDR3 loop: CASSTGLAGGEQYF. In DNA form, the CDR3 reads TGTGCCAGCTCAACTGGACTAGCGGGAGGCGAGCAGTACTTC. The V and J genes are TRBV18 and TRBJ2-7; TRBD2 aligns across 14 bases. CDR1 and CDR2 (germline): KGHSH, LQKENI. After removal of 5 bases from V and 6 bases from J, the junction contained 3 bases not matched to a gene. The CDR3 has 14 residues.

The chain couples TRBV18 to TRBJ2-1; 7 bases agree with TRBD1. Germline V gives CDR1 KGHSH, CDR2 LQKENI. The CDR3 sequence is 14 residues long. The V and J ends lost 4 bases and 3 bases, in that order; junction bases with no gene match: 3. The CDR3 nucleotides read TGTGCCAGCTCACAGGGGGCACGCTACAATGAGCAGTTCTTC. It encodes CASSQGARYNEQFF.